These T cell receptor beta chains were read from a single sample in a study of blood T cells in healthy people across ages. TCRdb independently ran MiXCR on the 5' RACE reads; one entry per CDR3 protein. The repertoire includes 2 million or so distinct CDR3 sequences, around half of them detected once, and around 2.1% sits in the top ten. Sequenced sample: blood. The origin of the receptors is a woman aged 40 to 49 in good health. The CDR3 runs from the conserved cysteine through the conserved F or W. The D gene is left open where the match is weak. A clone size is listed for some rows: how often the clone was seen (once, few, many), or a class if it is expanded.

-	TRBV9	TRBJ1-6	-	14	TGTGCCAGCAGCGTAGGACAGGTCGATTCACCCCTCCACTTT	CASSVGQVDSPLHF
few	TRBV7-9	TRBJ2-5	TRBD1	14	TGTGCCAGCAGCGGACGGACAGGGAAAGAGACCCAGTACTTC	CASSGRTGKETQYF
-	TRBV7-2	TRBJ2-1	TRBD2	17	TGTGCCAGCAGCTTAAGTCGATCTGGGAGGGGCCTAGATGAGCAGTTCTTC	CASSLSRSGRGLDEQFF
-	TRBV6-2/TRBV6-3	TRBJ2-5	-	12	TGTGCCAGCACCCAAGGGGGGGGGACCCAGTACTTC	CASTQGGGTQYF
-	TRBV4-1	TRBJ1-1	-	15	TGCGCCAGCAGCCAATTGGGGTCCAGGGCCAAGGAGGCTTTCTTT	CASSQLGSRAKEAFF
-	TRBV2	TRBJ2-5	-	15	TGTGCCAGCAGGGAACCGGGGACTGGCCAAGAGACCCAGTACTTC	CASREPGTGQETQYF
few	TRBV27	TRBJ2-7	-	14	TGTGCCAGCCTATGCAATCTACCGGGGTACGAGCAGTACTTC	CASLCNLPGYEQYF
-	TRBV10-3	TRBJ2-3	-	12	TGTGCCATCAGGGACCCTTCAGATACGCAGTATTTT	CAIRDPSDTQYF
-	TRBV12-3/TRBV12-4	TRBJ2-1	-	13	TGTGCCAGCAGGTTACAGGGTATCGATGAGCAGTTCTTC	CASRLQGIDEQFF
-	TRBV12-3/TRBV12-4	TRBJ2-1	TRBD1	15	TGTGCCAGCAGTTCGACAGGGGGTGCCTACAATGAGCAGTTCTTC	CASSSTGGAYNEQFF
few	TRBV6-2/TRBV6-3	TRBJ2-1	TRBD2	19	TGTGCCAGCAGCTTCGCAACTAGCGGGGGGGCCGGGGGTTACAATGAGCAGTTCTTC	CASSFATSGGAGGYNEQFF